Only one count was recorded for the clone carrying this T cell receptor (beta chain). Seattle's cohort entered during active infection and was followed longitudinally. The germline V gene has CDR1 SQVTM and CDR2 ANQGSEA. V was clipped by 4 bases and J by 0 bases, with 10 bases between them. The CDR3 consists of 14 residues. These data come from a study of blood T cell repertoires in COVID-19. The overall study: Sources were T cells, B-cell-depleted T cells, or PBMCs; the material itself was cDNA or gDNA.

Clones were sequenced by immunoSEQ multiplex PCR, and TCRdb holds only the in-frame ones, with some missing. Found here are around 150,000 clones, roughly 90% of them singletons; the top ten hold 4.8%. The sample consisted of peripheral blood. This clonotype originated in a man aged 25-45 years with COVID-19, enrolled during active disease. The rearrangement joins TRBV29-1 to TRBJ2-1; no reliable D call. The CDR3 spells CSVVDSSSYNEQFF. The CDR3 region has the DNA TGCAGCGTTGTCGACTCGAGCTCCTACAATGAGCAGTTCTTC.